These 5 T cell receptor beta chains were all obtained from the same sample, sequenced in a study of blood T cell repertoires in COVID-19. Sequencing used immunoSEQ multiplex PCR; TCRdb keeps in-frame clones, though not all of them. The sample consists of 250,000 or so clones, more than 65% of them appearing once. Sequenced material: peripheral blood. Source of these receptors: a man between 40 and 49 years old who had recovered from COVID-19.

The genes are TRBV2 and TRBJ2-4; TRBD2 matches 8 bases. V lost 4 bases and J lost 6; bases outside the gene matches: 5. Germline-derived CDR1 and CDR2 are SNHLY and FYNNEI. CDR3 length: 14 residues. As DNA, the CDR3 is TGTGCCAGCAGTGTCGGTAGCGGGACAAACATTCAGTACTTC. It translates to CASSVGSGTNIQYF. Based on the CDR3 plus reference TRBV2 and TRBJ2-4, the full variable domain is EPEVTQTPSHQVTQMGQEVILRCVPISNHLYFYWYRQILGQKVEFLVSFYNNEISEKSEIFDDQFSVERPDGSNFTLKIRSTKLEDSAMYFCASSVGSGTNIQYFGAGTRLSVL.

This chain links TRBV5-1 with TRBJ1-5, with 8 nucleotides matching TRBD1. The germline gives CDR1 SGHRS, CDR2 YFSETQ. The CDR3 is 15 amino acids. V dropped 3 bases and J dropped 6; count of bases not matched to a gene: 8. CDR3 in DNA: TGCGCCAGCAGCTGGGGGGACAGGTGGGCTCAGCCCCAGCATTTT. This translates into CASSWGDRWAQPQHF.

This chain connects TRBV7-2 to TRBJ1-1, with a weak D call TRBD1 (6 bases). Deletions cut 2 bases from V and 5 bases from J, with 12 bases between. Germline CDR1 and CDR2: SGHTA and FQGNSA. This CDR3 is built from 14 residues. CDR3 sequence (DNA): TGTGCCAGCAGCTTACACAGGGAGCAAACTGAAGCTTTCTTT. Its protein product is CASSLHREQTEAFF.

This chain connects TRBV6-2 or TRBV6-3 to TRBJ2-3, with 10 bases aligning to TRBD2. With V trimmed by 5 bases and J by 2 bases, 10 bases remained unmatched. The germline V gene encodes CDR1 MNHEY and CDR2 SVGEGT. This CDR3 spans 17 amino acids. CDR3 coding DNA: TGTGCCAGCAGTCAAGCATCTAGCGGGAGTCCCACAGATACGCAGTATTTT. Translated: CASSQASSGSPTDTQYF.

The chain has TRBV27 and TRBJ2-7; D possibly corresponds to TRBD2 (5 bases). The CDR3 consists of 15 residues. V was shortened by 6 bases and J by 1 base, with 16 bases between the two germline ends. Germline CDR1 and CDR2: MNHEY and SMNVEV (reference sequence). Written as DNA, the CDR3 is TGTGCCAGCAGATCTTCTGGAGGCATGTCCTACGAGCAGTACTTC. Its protein product is CASRSSGGMSYEQYF.